These 27 T cell receptor beta chains share one sample of origin, sequenced in a study of blood T cell repertoires in COVID-19 (dated by TCRdb to about 2020). Library generation was performed with the immunoSEQ multiplex PCR assay. The table comes from immuneACCESS by way of TCRdb, which keeps in-frame sequences with V and J called. Part of the clones is missing from these tables; in studies checked, under half for an unresolved V gene and the rest for unknown reasons. Recorded for this sample are roughly 140,000 clones; around 88% of them occurred a single time. Together, the top ten hold 25% to 30% of the sample. The sample comprised peripheral blood. The receptors shown here come from a human donor in a cohort sampled during active COVID-19.

The chain recombines TRBV2 with TRBJ1-1, with D maybe TRBD1 (6 bases). This CDR3 region has 14 residues. The germline V gene has CDR1 SNHLY and CDR2 FYNNEI. The ends were cut back, 4 bases at V and 3 bases at J, with 12 bases in the middle. The CDR3 DNA is TGTGCCAGCAGTGCCAGGGGCAGGGACACTGAAGCTTTCTTT. Its protein is CASSARGRDTEAFF.

The rearrangement links TRBV12-3 or TRBV12-4 to TRBJ2-3, with D possibly TRBD2 on 6 matching bases. Trimming took off 7 bases at V and 2 bases at J, with 10 bases between the two ends. The CDR3 runs to 13 residues. The CDR3 nucleotides are TGTGCCAGCACCAGGGACTTCACAGATACGCAGTATTTT. Its translation is CASTRDFTDTQYF.

V and J are TRBV9 and TRBJ2-5, with TRBD1 identical over 7 bases. Germline V gene sequence: CDR1 SGDLS, CDR2 YYNGEE. The CDR3 is 14 amino acids. The junction had 5 bases not matched to a gene; V was cut back by 4 bases and J by 2 bases. The CDR3 bases are TGTGCCAGCAGCCCTAGACAGGGTCAAGAGACCCAGTACTTC. Translated, it gives CASSPRQGQETQYF.

The chain links TRBV18 to TRBJ2-7; the D gene is possibly TRBD1 (6 bases). The V gene's germline CDR1 is KGHSH and CDR2 LQKENI. V lost 4 bases and J 5 bases, leaving 15 bases between the germline ends. The CDR3 runs 14 residues. CDR3 sequence (DNA): TGTGCCAGCTCACGCTCGGCAGGGGTTGACGAGCAGTACTTC. Translation gives CASSRSAGVDEQYF.

This CDR3 reads CASRRNPGDTGELFF. The DNA of the CDR3 is TGTGCCAGCAGAAGGAACCCAGGTGACACCGGGGAGCTGTTTTTT. This sequence joins TRBV2 and TRBJ2-2; D ambiguous. The CDR3 covers 15 residues. The V end lost 6 bases, the J end lost 3 bases, and 14 bases lay between the germline ends. Germline-derived CDR1 and CDR2 are SNHLY and FYNNEI.

The chain joins TRBV9 to TRBJ2-7; tentative D call: TRBD2 (5 bases). V was pared by 0 bases and J by 7 bases, with 11 bases between. Germline V gives CDR1 SGDLS, CDR2 YYNGEE. This CDR3 has 13 amino acids. This CDR3 reads CASSVGPGGEQYF. CDR3 sequence (DNA): TGTGCCAGCAGCGTAGGTCCCGGCGGGGAGCAGTACTTC. The full variable domain, completed using reference TRBV9 and TRBJ2-7, is DSGVTQTPKHLITATGQRVTLRCSPRSGDLSVYWYQQSLDQGLQFLIQYYNGEERAKGNILERFSAQQFPDLHSELNLSSLELGDSALYFCASSVGPGGEQYFGPGTRLTVT.

This clone showed up just once. CDR3 amino acids: CASTSGLAGAYNEQFF. In DNA form, the CDR3 reads TGTGCCAGCACCTCCGGACTAGCGGGGGCTTACAATGAGCAGTTCTTC. V is TRBV27 and J is TRBJ2-1, with 13 bases matching TRBD2. J gave up 4 bases and V 7 bases, and 7 bases lay outside the gene matches. Germline assignment: CDR1 MNHEY and CDR2 SMNVEV (reference sequence). The CDR3 sequence is 16 residues long.

This clone has a single count. This chain connects TRBV5-4 to TRBJ1-1; 7 nucleotides agree with TRBD1. Germline loops: CDR1 SGHNT, CDR2 YYREEE (reference sequence). This CDR3 has 15 residues. The junction had 9 bases not matched to a gene; V was cut back by 4 bases and J by 3 bases. The chain's CDR3 is CASSEYRGRDTEAFF. CDR3 DNA: TGTGCCAGCAGCGAATACAGGGGAAGGGACACTGAAGCTTTCTTT. Combining the CDR3 with reference TRBV5-4 and TRBJ1-1 gives the whole variable domain ETGVTQSPTHLIKTRGQQVTLRCSSQSGHNTVSWYQQALGQGPQFIFQYYREEENGRGNFPPRFSGLQFPNYSSELNVNALELDDSALYLCASSEYRGRDTEAFFGQGTRLTVV.

J is TRBJ2-3 and V is TRBV19; 8 bases align to TRBD2. The V gene end was trimmed by 1 base and the J gene end by 0 bases; junction bases not matched to a gene: 9. The CDR3 contains 18 residues. Per germline, CDR1 LNHDA and CDR2 SQIVND (reference sequence). CDR3 in amino acids: CASSIGSGGRTSTDTQYF. The CDR3 coding sequence is TGTGCCAGTAGTATAGGGAGCGGGGGCCGAACTAGCACAGATACGCAGTATTTT.

This chain's CDR3 is CASSRGQGHQPQHF. CDR3 sequence (DNA): TGTGCCAGTAGCCGGGGACAGGGGCATCAGCCCCAGCATTTT. This chain joins TRBV19 and TRBJ1-5, with 10 bases that match TRBD1. The V and J ends lost 6 bases and 5 bases, in that order; junction bases with no gene match: 4. The CDR3 totals 14 residues. CDR1 LNHDA and CDR2 SQIVND come from the germline V gene (reference sequence).

The gene calls are TRBV18 and TRBJ1-2, with 7 bases fitting TRBD1. The CDR3 is 14 amino acids. J was trimmed by 8 bases and V by 3 bases; bases with no gene match: 9. CDR1 is KGHSH and CDR2 is LQKENI in the germline V gene. The CDR3 protein is CASSPPARGYGYTF. CDR3 in DNA: TGTGCCAGCTCACCCCCCGCCAGGGGGTACGGCTACACCTTC.

The J gene is TRBJ1-6, the V gene TRBV7-2; a possible D gene is TRBD1 (5 bases). CDR3 length: 17 amino acids. Germline V gives CDR1 SGHTA, CDR2 FQGNSA. With 1 base removed from V and 0 bases from J, the gap between germline ends came to 10 bases. The CDR3 reads CASSLEYRSSYNSPLHF. DNA for the CDR3: TGTGCCAGCAGCTTAGAATACAGGAGCTCCTATAATTCACCCCTCCACTTT.

The gene calls are TRBV2 and TRBJ1-5; tentative D call: TRBD1 (5 bases). Trimming removed 6 bases from V and 10 bases from J, with 16 bases in between. The germline V gene encodes CDR1 SNHLY and CDR2 FYNNEI. The CDR3 is 13 amino acids. CDR3 sequence (DNA): TGTGCCAGCAGGTCGACGGTAGGGGCACCCCAGCATTTT. Translated: CASRSTVGAPQHF.

This clone was detected once. V is TRBV9 and J is TRBJ1-1; D is possibly TRBD1 (6 bases). This CDR3 spans 16 amino acids. Trimming stripped 0 bases from V and 1 base from J, with 13 bases between. The germline CDR1 and CDR2 sequences are SGDLS and YYNGEE. The CDR3 loop reads CASSVAPTGQNTEAFF. The CDR3 DNA reads as TGTGCCAGCAGCGTAGCCCCGACAGGCCAGAACACTGAAGCTTTCTTT.

The V and J genes are TRBV15 and TRBJ2-3; possibly TRBD1 for D (5 bases). Germline loops: CDR1 LNHNV, CDR2 YYDKDF (reference sequence). Trimming stripped 4 bases from V and 14 bases from J, with 25 bases between. This CDR3 spans 15 amino acids. CDR3 sequence (DNA): TGTGCCACCAGCATCCATTCTGGGCAGGGCTATACCGCGTATTTT. It encodes CATSIHSGQGYTAYF.

The table lists this clone with a count of one. The chain has TRBV19 and TRBJ2-1; 8 positions match TRBD2. Germline CDR1 is LNHDA and CDR2 is SQIVND (reference sequence). Trimming cost V 5 bases and J 1 base; bases outside gene matches: 4. This CDR3 is built from 15 residues. This CDR3 reads CASSWSGGSYNEQFF. CDR3 coding DNA: TGTGCCAGTAGTTGGAGCGGGGGTTCCTACAATGAGCAGTTCTTC.

This chain connects TRBV15 to TRBJ2-1; D perhaps matches TRBD2 (5 bases). Trimming left V 3 bases short and J 7 bases short, with 19 bases between. This CDR3 is built from 16 residues. Looked up from germline, CDR1 is LNHNV and CDR2 is YYDKDF (reference sequence). CDR3 nucleotide sequence: TGTGCCACCAGCAGGGGCGAACTAGTCAGTTCGAATGAGCAGTTCTTC. Translation gives CATSRGELVSSNEQFF. Variable domain in full (rest from reference TRBV15 and TRBJ2-1): DAMVIQNPRYQVTQFGKPVTLSCSQTLNHNVMYWYQQKSSQAPKLLFHYYDKDFNNEADTPDNFQSRRPNTSFCFLDIRSPGLGDTAMYLCATSRGELVSSNEQFFGPGTRLTVL.

The V and J genes are TRBV29-1 and TRBJ1-2; D is perhaps TRBD1 (5 bases). The CDR3 extends over 17 amino acids. Germline CDR1 reads SQVTM; CDR2 reads ANQGSEA. V lost 3 bases to trimming and J lost 0 bases, with 20 bases between them. The CDR3 loop reads CSVDLGRLQIPNYGYTF. The CDR3 DNA reads as TGCAGCGTTGATTTGGGGCGGTTACAGATCCCTAACTATGGCTACACCTTC. The whole variable domain, remainder taken from reference TRBV29-1 and TRBJ1-2, is SAVISQKPSRDICQRGTSLTIQCQVDSQVTMMFWYRQQPGQSLTLIATANQGSEATYESGFVIDKFPISRPNLTFSTLTVSNMSPEDSSIYLCSVDLGRLQIPNYGYTFGSGTRLTVV.

CDR3 nucleotides: TGTGCCAGCAGCCTCGGGTATTTGCGGGGGTCCAAAAACATTCAGTACTTC. It specifies CASSLGYLRGSKNIQYF. This chain uses TRBV7-2 with TRBJ2-4, with 7 bases fitting TRBD2. J lost 2 bases, V lost 5 bases, and 12 bases had no gene match. CDR3 length equals 17 residues. Per germline, CDR1 SGHTA and CDR2 FQGNSA. Complete variable domain (other parts from reference TRBV7-2 and TRBJ2-4): GAGVSQSPSNKVTEKGKDVELRCDPISGHTALYWYRQSLGQGLEFLIYFQGNSAPDKSGLPSDRFSAERTGGSVSTLTIQRTQQEDSAVYLCASSLGYLRGSKNIQYFGAGTRLSVL.

The chain couples TRBV2 to TRBJ2-7; maybe TRBD1 (6 bases). Germline V gives CDR1 SNHLY, CDR2 FYNNEI. The V end was cut by 1 base, the J end by 5 bases, with 21 bases between. This CDR3 spans 17 amino acids. CDR3 nucleotides: TGTGCCAGCAGTGAAGAACTGTACAGGGCCAAAGTGGACGAGCAGTACTTC. The encoded protein is CASSEELYRAKVDEQYF.

The V call is TRBV3-1 (or the pseudogene TRBV3-2), the J call TRBJ1-1; a possible D gene is TRBD1 (5 bases). The CDR3 covers 13 residues. Germline lookup yields CDR1 LGHDT and CDR2 YNNKEL (reference sequence). Trimming cost V 8 bases and J 5 bases, with 15 bases left between them. The CDR3 spells CASARVQGTEAFF. The CDR3 DNA is TGTGCCAGCGCCAGGGTCCAGGGAACTGAAGCTTTCTTT.

This chain connects TRBV6-2 or TRBV6-3 to TRBJ2-3, with TRBD2 matching over 7 bases. Germline V lookup: CDR1 MNHEY, CDR2 SVGEGT. Trimming cost V 6 bases and J 0 bases; bases outside gene matches: 6. This CDR3 is built from 15 residues. CDR3 in DNA: TGTGCCAGCAGCCCTAGCGGAACTAGCACAGATACGCAGTATTTT. Amino acids: CASSPSGTSTDTQYF.

The gene calls are TRBV4-1 and TRBJ1-1, with D hard to call. The germline V and J ends were trimmed by 0 bases and 3 bases, with 11 bases remaining between them. CDR1 is MGHRA, CDR2 YSYEKL, per germline. The CDR3 loop spans 15 amino acids. DNA for the CDR3: TGCGCCAGCAGCCAAGAGGATATCCGGGACACTGAAGCTTTCTTT. Its translation is CASSQEDIRDTEAFF.

V gene TRBV7-9 combines with J gene TRBJ2-7; TRBD2 is a possible D gene (5 bases). Trimming stripped 4 bases from V and 6 bases from J, with 22 bases between. Germline loops: CDR1 SEHNR, CDR2 FQNEAQ (reference sequence). The CDR3 is 16 amino acids. Here the CDR3 DNA reads TGTGCCAGCAGCTCGATGTGGGGAGTGGCTGCTGCCGAGCAGTACTTC. It translates to CASSSMWGVAAAEQYF.

The V call is TRBV9, the J call TRBJ2-3; TRBD2 might be the D (6 bases). The germline V gene has CDR1 SGDLS and CDR2 YYNGEE. The CDR3 is made up of 24 amino acids. Trimming stripped 3 bases from V and 2 bases from J, with 40 bases between. CDR3 loop: CASSGPPSKAPSAYIIAATDTQYF. CDR3 nucleotides: TGTGCCAGCAGCGGACCACCCTCCAAAGCACCCTCAGCGTATATAATAGCGGCCACAGATACGCAGTATTTT.

This sequence joins TRBV4-2 and TRBJ2-6; D remains unclear. Germline CDR1 LGHNA, CDR2 YNFKEQ. The germline V and J ends were trimmed by 0 bases and 2 bases, with 8 bases remaining between them. CDR3 length equals 16 residues. CDR3 region: CASSQDSGPGANVLTF. In DNA form, the CDR3 reads TGTGCCAGCAGCCAAGATTCAGGTCCTGGGGCCAACGTCCTGACTTTC.

This clone was found a few times. This chain links TRBV7-6 with TRBJ2-7, with TRBD1 matching 9 bases. This CDR3 region has 14 residues. Germline-derived CDR1 and CDR2 are SGHVS and FNYEAQ. The V segment lost 5 bases and the J segment 12 bases; nucleotides outside the gene matches: 14. CDR3 sequence: CASSPGQGIVGLYF. The CDR3 DNA sequence: TGTGCCAGCAGCCCGGGACAGGGTATTGTCGGGTTGTACTTC.